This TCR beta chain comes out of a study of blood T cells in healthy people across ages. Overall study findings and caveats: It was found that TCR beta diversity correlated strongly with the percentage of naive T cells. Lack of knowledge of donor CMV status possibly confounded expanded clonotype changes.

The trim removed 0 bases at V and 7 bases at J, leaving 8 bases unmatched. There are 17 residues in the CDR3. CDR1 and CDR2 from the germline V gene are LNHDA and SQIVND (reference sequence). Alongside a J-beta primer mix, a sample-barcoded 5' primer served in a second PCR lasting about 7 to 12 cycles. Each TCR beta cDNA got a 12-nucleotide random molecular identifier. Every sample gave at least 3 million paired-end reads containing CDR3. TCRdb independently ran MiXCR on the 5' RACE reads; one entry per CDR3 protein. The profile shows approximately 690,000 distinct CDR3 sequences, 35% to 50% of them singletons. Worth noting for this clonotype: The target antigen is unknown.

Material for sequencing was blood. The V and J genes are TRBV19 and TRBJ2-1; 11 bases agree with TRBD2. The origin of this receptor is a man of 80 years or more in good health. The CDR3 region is CASSIDSGTSGINEQFF. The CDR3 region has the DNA TGTGCCAGTAGTATAGACTCCGGGACTAGCGGTATAAATGAGCAGTTCTTC.